This T cell receptor beta chain was sequenced during a study of blood T cell repertoires in COVID-19. Study at large: Samples taken during acute and convalescent COVID-19 were collected in the United States, Italy and Spain. PBMCs, B-cell-depleted T cells, or T cells were the source of the cDNA or gDNA that made up the material.

Germline-derived CDR1 and CDR2 are SGHTA and FQGNSA. The CDR3 is 12 residues long. V gave up 3 bases and J gave up 3 bases, with 6 bases separating them. In the study's own analysis: The assay estimated nucleated cells by amplifying reference gene primers. Sequencing used immunoSEQ multiplex PCR; TCRdb keeps in-frame clones, though not all of them. Clone size and the V and J calls come from that table; the DNA yielded D and trimming. The data show about 180,000 clones, with approximately 88% seen just once and roughly 4.2% held by the top ten. Sequenced sample: peripheral blood. The chain links TRBV7-2 to TRBJ2-7; no clear D gene. This TCR derives from a woman in her twenties or thirties with acute or convalescent COVID-19. The CDR3 region has the DNA TGTGCCAGCAGCTTCCTTCGCTACGAGCAGTACTTC. Translating gives CASSFLRYEQYF. Looking up the rest from reference TRBV7-2 and TRBJ2-7 gives the full variable domain: GAGVSQSPSNKVTEKGKDVELRCDPISGHTALYWYRQSLGQGLEFLIYFQGNSAPDKSGLPSDRFSAERTGGSVSTLTIQRTQQEDSAVYLCASSFLRYEQYFGPGTRLTVT.